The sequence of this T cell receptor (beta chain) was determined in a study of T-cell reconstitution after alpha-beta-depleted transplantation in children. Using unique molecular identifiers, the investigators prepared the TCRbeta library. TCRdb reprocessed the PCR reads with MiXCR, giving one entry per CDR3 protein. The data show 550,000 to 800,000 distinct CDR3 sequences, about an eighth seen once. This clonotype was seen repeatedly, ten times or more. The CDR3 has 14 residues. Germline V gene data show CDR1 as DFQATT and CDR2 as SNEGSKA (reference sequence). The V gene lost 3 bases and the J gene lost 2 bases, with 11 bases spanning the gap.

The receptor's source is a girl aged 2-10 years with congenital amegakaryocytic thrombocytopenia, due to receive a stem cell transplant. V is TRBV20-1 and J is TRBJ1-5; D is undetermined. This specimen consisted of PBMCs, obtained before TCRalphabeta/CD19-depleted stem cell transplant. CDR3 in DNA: TGCAGTGCTAGCAGTTTTGTCGGCAATCAGCCCCAGCATTTT. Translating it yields CSASSFVGNQPQHF.